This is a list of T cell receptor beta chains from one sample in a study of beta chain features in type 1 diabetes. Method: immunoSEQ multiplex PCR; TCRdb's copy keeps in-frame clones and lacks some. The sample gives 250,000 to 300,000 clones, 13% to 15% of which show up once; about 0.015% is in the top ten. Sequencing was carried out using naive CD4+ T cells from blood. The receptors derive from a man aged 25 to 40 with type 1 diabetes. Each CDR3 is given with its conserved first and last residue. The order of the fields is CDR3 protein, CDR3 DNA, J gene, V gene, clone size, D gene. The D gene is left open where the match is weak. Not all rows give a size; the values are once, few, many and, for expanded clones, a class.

CDR3aa: CASRTVGSSYEQYF
CDR3nt: TGTGCCAGCAGGACCGTAGGGAGCTCCTACGAGCAGTACTTC
j_gene: TRBJ2-7
v_gene: TRBV6-5
abundance: few
d_gene: -

CDR3aa: CASSPRRDGGEKLFF
CDR3nt: TGTGCCAGCTCACCAAGGAGGGACGGCGGAGAAAAACTGTTTTTT
j_gene: TRBJ1-4
v_gene: TRBV18
abundance: -
d_gene: -

CDR3aa: CASSHPGSGEETQYF
CDR3nt: TGTGCCAGCAGCCATCCCGGGAGCGGAGAAGAGACCCAGTACTTC
j_gene: TRBJ2-5
v_gene: TRBV4-2
abundance: few
d_gene: -

CDR3aa: CASSPLAAEAFF
CDR3nt: TGTGCCAGCTCACCACTCGCGGCGGAAGCTTTCTTT
j_gene: TRBJ1-1
v_gene: TRBV18
abundance: few
d_gene: -

CDR3aa: CASSTGYQETQYF
CDR3nt: TGTGCCAGCAGCACGGGGTATCAAGAGACCCAGTACTTC
j_gene: TRBJ2-5
v_gene: TRBV7-3
abundance: few
d_gene: -

CDR3aa: CASSLTGGATDTQYF
CDR3nt: TGTGCCAGCAGCTTAACAGGGGGAGCGACAGATACGCAGTATTTT
j_gene: TRBJ2-3
v_gene: TRBV7-3
abundance: few
d_gene: -

CDR3aa: CASSQDLAGNTEAFF
CDR3nt: TGTGCCAGCAGCCAAGATCTAGCGGGAAACACTGAAGCTTTCTTT
j_gene: TRBJ1-1
v_gene: TRBV14
abundance: -
d_gene: -

CDR3aa: CASSLRLAANYEQYF
CDR3nt: TGTGCCAGCAGCTTACGACTAGCCGCCAACTACGAGCAGTACTTC
j_gene: TRBJ2-7
v_gene: TRBV7-8
abundance: -
d_gene: TRBD2

CDR3aa: CASSSQWGAYNEQFF
CDR3nt: TGCGCCAGCAGCTCGCAGTGGGGGGCCTACAATGAGCAGTTCTTC
j_gene: TRBJ2-1
v_gene: TRBV4-1
abundance: -
d_gene: -

CDR3aa: CASVSGRGGNEQFF
CDR3nt: TGTGCCAGCGTTAGCGGGAGGGGAGGGAATGAGCAGTTCTTC
j_gene: TRBJ2-1
v_gene: TRBV7-9
abundance: few
d_gene: TRBD2

CDR3aa: CASSDSGGTPYTEAFF
CDR3nt: TGTGCCAGCAGTGACTCGGGGGGGACACCGTACACTGAAGCTTTCTTT
j_gene: TRBJ1-1
v_gene: TRBV6-4
abundance: few
d_gene: -

CDR3aa: CASSVGLSSYNEQFF
CDR3nt: TGTGCCAGCAGCGTAGGACTTAGCTCCTACAATGAGCAGTTCTTC
j_gene: TRBJ2-1
v_gene: TRBV9
abundance: few
d_gene: -

CDR3aa: CSVAGLAGGPGANVLTF
CDR3nt: TGCAGCGTTGCGGGACTAGCGGGAGGGCCCGGGGCCAACGTCCTGACTTTC
j_gene: TRBJ2-6
v_gene: TRBV29-1
abundance: -
d_gene: TRBD2

CDR3aa: CSVEPGGETQYF
CDR3nt: TGCAGCGTTGAACCCGGGGGGGAGACCCAGTACTTC
j_gene: TRBJ2-5
v_gene: TRBV29-1
abundance: few
d_gene: TRBD2

CDR3aa: CASSESSGDYNEQFF
CDR3nt: TGTGCCAGCAGTGAATCTAGCGGGGATTACAATGAGCAGTTCTTC
j_gene: TRBJ2-1
v_gene: TRBV25-1
abundance: -
d_gene: TRBD2

CDR3aa: CASSPTGGRNTEAFF
CDR3nt: TGTGCCAGCAGCCCCACAGGGGGGCGGAACACTGAAGCTTTCTTT
j_gene: TRBJ1-1
v_gene: TRBV7-8
abundance: few
d_gene: TRBD1

CDR3aa: CASSPGGPLLNEQFF
CDR3nt: TGTGCCAGCTCACCAGGAGGACCTCTCCTAAATGAGCAGTTCTTC
j_gene: TRBJ2-1
v_gene: TRBV18
abundance: -
d_gene: -

CDR3aa: CASSPGQDGGHGYTF
CDR3nt: TGCGCCAGCAGCCCGGGACAGGATGGGGGCCATGGCTACACCTTC
j_gene: TRBJ1-2
v_gene: TRBV5-1
abundance: -
d_gene: TRBD1

CDR3aa: CSVVEGTSYNEQFF
CDR3nt: TGCAGCGTTGTTGAAGGGACTTCCTACAATGAGCAGTTCTTC
j_gene: TRBJ2-1
v_gene: TRBV29-1
abundance: -
d_gene: -

CDR3aa: CASSSAGSWDEQFF
CDR3nt: TGCGCCAGCAGCTCCGCAGGCTCCTGGGATGAGCAGTTCTTC
j_gene: TRBJ2-1
v_gene: TRBV5-1
abundance: few
d_gene: -